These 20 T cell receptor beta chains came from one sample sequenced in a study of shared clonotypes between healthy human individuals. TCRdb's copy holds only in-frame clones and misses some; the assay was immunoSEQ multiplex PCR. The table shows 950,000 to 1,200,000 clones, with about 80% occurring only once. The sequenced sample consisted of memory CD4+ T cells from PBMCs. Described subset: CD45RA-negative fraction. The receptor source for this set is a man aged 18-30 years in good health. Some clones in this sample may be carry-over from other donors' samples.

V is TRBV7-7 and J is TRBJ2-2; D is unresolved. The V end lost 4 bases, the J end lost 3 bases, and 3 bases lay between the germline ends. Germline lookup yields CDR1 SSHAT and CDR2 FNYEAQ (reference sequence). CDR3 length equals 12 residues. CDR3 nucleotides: TGTGCCAGCAGCTACGACACCGGGGAGCTGTTTTTT. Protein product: CASSYDTGELFF.

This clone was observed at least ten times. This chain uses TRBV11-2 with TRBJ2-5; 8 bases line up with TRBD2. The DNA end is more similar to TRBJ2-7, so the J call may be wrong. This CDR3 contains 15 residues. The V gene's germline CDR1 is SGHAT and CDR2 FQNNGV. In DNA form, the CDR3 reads TGTGCCAGCAGCTTTCAGACCGGGACTAGGAACGAGCAGTACTTC. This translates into CASSFQTGTRNEQYF.

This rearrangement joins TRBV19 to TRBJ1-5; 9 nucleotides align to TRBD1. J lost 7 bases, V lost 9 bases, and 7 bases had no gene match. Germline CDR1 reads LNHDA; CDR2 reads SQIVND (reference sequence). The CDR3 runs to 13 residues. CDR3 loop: CASQTGQGQPQHF. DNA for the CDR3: TGTGCCAGCCAAACGGGACAGGGCCAGCCCCAGCATTTT.

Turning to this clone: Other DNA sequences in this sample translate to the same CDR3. CDR3 sequence: CASSLAGTVNTEAFF. CDR3 coding DNA: TGTGCCAGCAGCTTGGCCGGGACAGTTAACACTGAAGCTTTCTTT. The V gene is TRBV5-4, the J gene TRBJ1-1; 7 bases match TRBD1. V dropped 0 bases and J dropped 2; count of bases not matched to a gene: 4. The germline gives CDR1 SGHNT, CDR2 YYREEE (reference sequence). The CDR3 covers 15 residues.

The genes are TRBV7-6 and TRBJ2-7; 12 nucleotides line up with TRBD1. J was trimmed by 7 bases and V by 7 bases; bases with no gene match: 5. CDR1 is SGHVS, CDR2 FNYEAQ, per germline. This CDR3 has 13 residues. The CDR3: CASTGTGGVEQYF. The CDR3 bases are TGTGCCAGCACCGGGACAGGGGGCGTTGAGCAGTACTTC. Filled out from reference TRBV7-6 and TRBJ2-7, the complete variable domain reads GAGVSQSPRYKVTKRGQDVALRCDPISGHVSLYWYRQALGQGPEFLTYFNYEAQQDKSGLPNDRFSAERPEGSISTLTIQRTEQRDSAMYRCASTGTGGVEQYFGPGTRLTVT.

CDR3 bases: TGCAGCGTTGAAAAGGACTCCGTGGGGACAGATACGCAGTATTTT. The encoded protein is CSVEKDSVGTDTQYF. The genes are TRBV29-1 and TRBJ2-3; the D gene is possibly TRBD2 (5 bases). Looked up from germline, CDR1 is SQVTM and CDR2 is ANQGSEA. The V and J ends lost 2 bases and 3 bases respectively, with 15 bases between them. The CDR3 has 15 residues.

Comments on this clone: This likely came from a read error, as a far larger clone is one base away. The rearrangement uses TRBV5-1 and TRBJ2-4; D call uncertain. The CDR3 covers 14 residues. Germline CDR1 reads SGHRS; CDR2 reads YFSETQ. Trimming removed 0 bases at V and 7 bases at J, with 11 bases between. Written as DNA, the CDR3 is TGCGCCAGCAGCTTGGGGCAGCAGAGCAACATTCAGTACTTC. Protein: CASSLGQQSNIQYF.

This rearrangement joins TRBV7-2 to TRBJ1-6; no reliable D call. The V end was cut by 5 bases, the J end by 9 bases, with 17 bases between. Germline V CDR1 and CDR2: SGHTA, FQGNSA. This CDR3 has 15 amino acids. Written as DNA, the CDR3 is TGTGCCAGCAGCCCCCCGCTCGGAGTCGGTTCACCCCTCCACTTT. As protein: CASSPPLGVGSPLHF.

The CDR3 DNA follows: TGTGCCAGCAGCCAAGAACGCACCGGGGAGCTGTTTTTT. It encodes CASSQERTGELFF. The V and J genes are TRBV14 and TRBJ2-2, with D uncertain. Germline CDR1 is SGHDN and CDR2 is FVKESK. CDR3 length: 13 residues. V lost 0 bases and J 4 bases, leaving 3 bases between the germline ends.

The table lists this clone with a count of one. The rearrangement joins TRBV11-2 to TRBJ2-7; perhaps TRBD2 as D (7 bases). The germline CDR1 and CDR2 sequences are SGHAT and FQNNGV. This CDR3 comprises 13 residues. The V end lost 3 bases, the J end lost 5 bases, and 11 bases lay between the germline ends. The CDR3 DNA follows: TGTGCCAGCAGCTTTTGGGGGGGCCACGAGCAGTACTTC. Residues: CASSFWGGHEQYF.

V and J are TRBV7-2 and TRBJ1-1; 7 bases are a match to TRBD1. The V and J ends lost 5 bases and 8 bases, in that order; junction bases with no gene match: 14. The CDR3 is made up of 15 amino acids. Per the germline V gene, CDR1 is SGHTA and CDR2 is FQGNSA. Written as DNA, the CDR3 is TGTGCCAGCAGCCGACGACAGGGAGGAAGTAGCGAAGCTTTCTTT. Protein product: CASSRRQGGSSEAFF.

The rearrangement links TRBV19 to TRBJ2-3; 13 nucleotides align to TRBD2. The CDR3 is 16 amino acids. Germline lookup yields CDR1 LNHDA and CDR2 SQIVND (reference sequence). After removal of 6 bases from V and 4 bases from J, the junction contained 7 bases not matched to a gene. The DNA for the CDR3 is TGTGCCAGTAGGACTAGGACTAGCGGGAGACCAGATACGCAGTATTTT. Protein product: CASRTRTSGRPDTQYF.

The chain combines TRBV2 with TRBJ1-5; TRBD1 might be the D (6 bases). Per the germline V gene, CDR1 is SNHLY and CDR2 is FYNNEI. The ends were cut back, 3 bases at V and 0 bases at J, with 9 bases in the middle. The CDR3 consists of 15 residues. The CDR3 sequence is CASSDRGYSNQPQHF. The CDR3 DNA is TGTGCCAGCAGTGACAGGGGATATAGCAATCAGCCCCAGCATTTT.

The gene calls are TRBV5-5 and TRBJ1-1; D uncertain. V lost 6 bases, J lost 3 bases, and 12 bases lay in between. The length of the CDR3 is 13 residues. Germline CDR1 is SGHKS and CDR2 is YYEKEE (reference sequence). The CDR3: CASTQTAYTEAFF. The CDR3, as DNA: TGTGCCAGCACCCAAACAGCTTACACTGAAGCTTTCTTT.

The CDR3 DNA sequence: TGTGCCAGCATTGCGGCGGGAGGCTCGTTGGCCCAGTACTTC. Its translation is CASIAAGGSLAQYF. The chain couples TRBV28 to TRBJ2-5, with 8 nucleotides matching TRBD2. Per the germline V gene, CDR1 is MDHEN and CDR2 is SYDVKM. The V gene end was trimmed by 7 bases and the J gene end by 9 bases; junction bases not matched to a gene: 13. The CDR3 runs to 14 residues.

CDR3 sequence: CASTTGLADTDTQYF. The CDR3 DNA reads as TGTGCCAGCACTACGGGACTAGCGGACACAGATACGCAGTATTTT. The chain employs TRBV2 and TRBJ2-3; 11 bases line up with TRBD2. The CDR3 is 15 residues long. Trimming took 7 bases from V and 2 from J; bases not matched to a gene: 5. From germline, CDR1 is SNHLY and CDR2 FYNNEI.

DNA for the CDR3: TGTGCCAGCAGCTTATTTTTAGGGAGCGGGAGGACCTACAATGAGCAGTTCTTC. Encoded protein: CASSLFLGSGRTYNEQFF. The chain combines TRBV7-2 with TRBJ2-1, with 9 bases identical to TRBD2. V lost 2 bases and J lost 2; bases outside the gene matches: 10. CDR3 length: 18 amino acids. Germline-derived CDR1 and CDR2 are SGHTA and FQGNSA.

DNA for the CDR3: TGTGCCAGCAGCATTACGGGACGCCCGTACACCGGGGAGCTGTTTTTT. It translates to CASSITGRPYTGELFF. The rearrangement links TRBV9 to TRBJ2-2; the D gene could be TRBD1 or TRBD2 (5 bases each). Per germline, CDR1 SGDLS and CDR2 YYNGEE. The CDR3 totals 16 residues. V shed 4 bases and J shed 3 bases, with 16 bases lying between them.

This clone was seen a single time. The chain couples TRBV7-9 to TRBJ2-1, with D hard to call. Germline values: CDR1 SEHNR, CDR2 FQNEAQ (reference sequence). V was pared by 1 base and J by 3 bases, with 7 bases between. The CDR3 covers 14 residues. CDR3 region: CASSLDLDYNEQFF. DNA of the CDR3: TGTGCCAGCAGCTTAGACTTGGACTACAATGAGCAGTTCTTC.

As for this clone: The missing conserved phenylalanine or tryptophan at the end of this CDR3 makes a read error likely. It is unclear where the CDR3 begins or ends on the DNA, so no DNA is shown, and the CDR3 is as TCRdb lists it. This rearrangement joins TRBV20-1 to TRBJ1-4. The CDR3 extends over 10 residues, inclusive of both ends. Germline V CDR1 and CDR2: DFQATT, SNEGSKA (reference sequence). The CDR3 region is CSTNAGTAKL.